The entry below describes one T cell receptor beta chain. This record belongs to a study of cytomegalovirus exposure and HLA in healthy donors. Germline V lookup: CDR1 SEHNR, CDR2 FQNEAQ (reference sequence). The CDR3 is 17 amino acids. Trimming shortened V by 5 bases and J by 0 bases, and 17 bases separated the two germline ends. The PCR used 60 Vbeta and 13 Jbeta primers. Generated by immunoSEQ multiplex PCR, the TCRdb table keeps only in-frame clones and is missing some. The table shows under 100,000 clones, with 65% to 80% occurring only once. The source of this sequence is a woman aged 45 to 65 in good health and CMV-seropositive. This chain links TRBV7-9 with TRBJ2-1; a weak D match, TRBD1 (6 bases). Sequenced sample: PBMCs. CDR3 coding DNA: TGTGCCAGCAGCCACCCTCTTAGGGGGAGCTCCTACAATGAGCAGTTCTTC. It is translated as CASSHPLRGSSYNEQFF.